Each of the 14 T cell receptor beta chains below was sequenced from the same sample in a study of T-cell memory formation after mild COVID-19. MiXCR, run by TCRdb on the 5' RACE reads, gives a single entry per CDR3 protein. Of about 360,000 distinct CDR3 sequences in the sample, around 14% were seen once. The sample consisted of PBMCs or a T cell subset sorted from them (not recorded which). The source of these receptors is a man between 18 and 29 years old who had mild COVID-19 (a few samples of this study predate the infection). Cell type and time point are not known.

The CDR3: CASSPPPWTTGELFF. In DNA form, the CDR3 reads TGTGCCAGCAGTCCCCCTCCGTGGACCACCGGGGAGCTGTTTTTT. This sequence joins TRBV28 and TRBJ2-2; D not certain. Germline CDR1 MDHEN, CDR2 SYDVKM. This CDR3 comprises 15 residues. V was cut by 5 bases and J by 4 bases, with 14 bases left in between.

This clonotype was counted ten times or more. The chain links TRBV12-3 or TRBV12-4 to TRBJ2-7, with unresolved D. This CDR3 has 14 amino acids. The V and J ends lost 5 bases and 2 bases respectively, with 13 bases between them. CDR3 in DNA: TGTGCCAGCAGTCCCGCAAGGCGGACCTACGAGCAGTACGTC. This encodes CASSPARRTYEQYV.

This rearrangement joins TRBV2 to TRBJ2-7, with D possibly being TRBD1 (5 bases). This CDR3 region has 13 residues. Trimming pared 8 bases from V and 2 bases from J, leaving 13 bases between. The germline gives CDR1 SNHLY, CDR2 FYNNEI. CDR3 in amino acids: CASRLGAAYEQYV. In nucleotides, the CDR3 is TGTGCCAGCCGGTTAGGGGCCGCCTACGAGCAGTACGTC.

CDR3 sequence reads: CASSYSTGDGYTF. CDR3 DNA: TGTGCCAGCAGTTACTCGACGGGGGACGGCTACACCTTC. The V gene is TRBV6-5, the J gene TRBJ1-2, with a possible D match to TRBD1 (5 bases). Germline V gene data show CDR1 as MNHEY and CDR2 as SVGAGI. V was pared by 0 bases and J by 8 bases, with 10 bases between. The CDR3 has 13 amino acids.

This clonotype came up a few times. The gene calls are TRBV6-5 and TRBJ2-2; D might be TRBD2 (7 bases). CDR3 length equals 15 residues. In germline, CDR1 is MNHEY, CDR2 SVGAGI. Trimming removed 4 bases from V and 9 bases from J, with 18 bases in between. CDR3 protein: CASSSTGGPGRELFF. CDR3 coding DNA: TGTGCCAGCAGTTCTACGGGGGGCCCAGGCCGGGAGCTGTTTTTT.

The chain couples TRBV10-3 to TRBJ1-2; TRBD1 is a possible D gene (6 bases). Germline V gene lookup returns CDR1 ENHRY and CDR2 SYGVKD. This CDR3 region has 11 residues. With 11 bases removed from V and 7 bases from J, the gap between germline ends came to 14 bases. The CDR3 sequence: CAAQGASGYTF. The CDR3 coding sequence is TGTGCCGCACAGGGCGCGAGTGGCTACACCTTC.

This clonotype was counted between two and nine times. The chain couples TRBV9 to TRBJ1-2; D is possibly TRBD1 (6 bases). V lost 4 bases and J lost 7, with 17 bases in between. The CDR3 runs to 14 residues. Germline values: CDR1 SGDLS, CDR2 YYNGEE. CDR3 nucleotide sequence: TGTGCCAGCAGCCCAGGTACAGGGATTCCTGGCTACACCTTC. This encodes CASSPGTGIPGYTF.

This clonotype was seen a few times. V is TRBV7-9 and J is TRBJ1-1, with TRBD1 matching 8 bases. The CDR3 runs 13 residues. Germline CDR1 SEHNR, CDR2 FQNEAQ (reference sequence). V dropped 9 bases and J dropped 1; count of bases not matched to a gene: 4. The CDR3 region is CASRGTGNTEAFF. CDR3 in DNA: TGTGCCAGTCGAGGGACAGGGAACACTGAAGCTTTCTTT.

The V gene is TRBV11-2, the J gene TRBJ2-1, with a weak D call TRBD2 (5 bases). This CDR3 has 15 residues. Trimming left V 3 bases short and J 5 bases short, with 14 bases between. CDR1 is SGHAT and CDR2 is FQNNGV in the germline V gene. The DNA of the CDR3 is TGTGCCAGCAGCTTTTCTCCGACCGGGGACAATGAGCAGTTCTTC. It translates to CASSFSPTGDNEQFF.

This clonotype occurred a few times. CDR3 sequence: CSARLQVAKNIQYF. In nucleotides, the CDR3 is TGCAGTGCTAGACTGCAGGTAGCCAAAAACATTCAGTACTTC. This chain joins TRBV20-1 and TRBJ2-4; D gene uncertain. V was clipped by 2 bases and J by 0 bases, with 8 bases between them. The V gene's germline CDR1 is DFQATT and CDR2 SNEGSKA (reference sequence). The CDR3 has 14 amino acids.

The V gene is TRBV19, the J gene TRBJ1-5; D ambiguous. CDR3 length equals 16 residues. The V gene's germline CDR1 is LNHDA and CDR2 SQIVND (reference sequence). Trimming took 4 bases from V and 0 from J, leaving 13 bases between them. The DNA for the CDR3 is TGTGCCAGTAGTAGGGGAAATGCGAATAGCAATCAGCCCCAGCATTTT. It is translated as CASSRGNANSNQPQHF.

Only one count was recorded for this clonotype. The CDR3 DNA reads TGTGCCAGCAGCTACAGTGGAATCGGCTACACCTTC. Amino acids: CASSYSGIGYTF. This chain connects TRBV7-9 to TRBJ1-2, with D unclear. The CDR3 runs 12 residues. The germline V gene has CDR1 SEHNR and CDR2 FQNEAQ (reference sequence). Trimming shortened V by 4 bases and J by 8 bases, and 11 bases separated the two germline ends.

This clonotype appeared a few times. The chain recombines TRBV12-3 or TRBV12-4 with TRBJ2-7; 11 bases match TRBD1. The CDR3 is 14 amino acids. After removal of 8 bases from V and 5 bases from J, the junction contained 8 bases not matched to a gene. The CDR3, as DNA: TGTGCCAGCTGCCCAGGGACAGGGGGGGACGAGCAGTACTTC. Translated, it gives CASCPGTGGDEQYF.

The chain joins TRBV7-2 to TRBJ1-1; D possibly corresponds to TRBD1 (5 bases). CDR3 length equals 14 residues. The V gene's germline CDR1 is SGHTA and CDR2 FQGNSA. V lost 2 bases and J lost 4, with 11 bases in between. The CDR3 bases are TGTGCCAGCAGCTTACAGGGTCCAAGCACTGAAGCTTTCTTT. It codes for CASSLQGPSTEAFF. Drawing the rest from reference TRBV7-2 and TRBJ1-1, the complete variable domain is GAGVSQSPSNKVTEKGKDVELRCDPISGHTALYWYRQSLGQGLEFLIYFQGNSAPDKSGLPSDRFSAERTGGSVSTLTIQRTQQEDSAVYLCASSLQGPSTEAFFGQGTRLTVV.